The source of this T cell receptor (beta chain) is a study of T cell repertoires in cytomegalovirus infection. TCRdb re-called the reads with MiXCR, one entry per CDR3 protein. The sample shows about 920,000 distinct CDR3 sequences, 31% of them seen only once. Note on this clonotype: What it binds is not known.

Germline lookup yields CDR1 SQVTM and CDR2 ANQGSEA. Germline trimming cut 3 bases from V and 4 bases from J; bases unmatched to any gene: 3. The CDR3 extends over 12 amino acids. The chain joins TRBV29-1 to TRBJ2-7; 7 nucleotides line up with TRBD1. The sample in question was cultured CD8+ T cells from PBMCs, obtained from culture after CMV antigen stimulation. The receptor was derived from a human donor in good health (CMV status not recorded). Some clones in this sample may be carry-over from other donors' samples. DNA of the CDR3: TGCAGCGTTGAGACAGGGTTGTACGAGCAGTACTTC. Encoded protein: CSVETGLYEQYF.